The 20 T cell receptor beta chains below all came from one sample that was sequenced in a study of radiation and T cells in renal cell carcinoma. Time point given: baseline pretreatment blood. Treatment noted: 15 Gy SBRT to primary tumor, nephrectomy 4 weeks later. Using immunoSEQ multiplex PCR, the repertoire was profiled, and TCRdb retains in-frame clones only, with some absent. Among about 140,000 clones listed, 83% were seen once. The starting material was blood, obtained from a patient whose treatment included radiotherapy and nephrectomy. These TCRs come from a woman in her 50s with renal cell carcinoma.

The CDR3 DNA sequence: TGTGCCAGCAGCTTAGAACAGGGAAGCACAGATACGCAGTATTTT. This sequence encodes CASSLEQGSTDTQYF. The chain carries TRBV5-6 and TRBJ2-3; D possibly corresponds to TRBD1 (6 bases). In germline, CDR1 is SGHDT, CDR2 YYEEEE. This CDR3 region has 15 residues. The V and J ends lost 2 bases and 0 bases respectively, with 10 bases between them.

The chain is built from TRBV6-6 and TRBJ1-2, with 10 bases fitting TRBD1. This CDR3 has 15 amino acids. From germline, CDR1 is MNHNY and CDR2 SVGAGI (reference sequence). J was trimmed by 5 bases and V by 2 bases; bases with no gene match: 5. As DNA, the CDR3 is TGTGCCAGCAGTTACGGACAGGGGGAGCTATATGGCTACACCTTC. It yields the protein CASSYGQGELYGYTF.

This sequence joins TRBV18 and TRBJ2-3, with 9 bases fitting TRBD2. The CDR3 totals 16 residues. CDR1 is KGHSH, CDR2 LQKENI, per germline. Trimming cost V 2 bases and J 1 base; bases outside gene matches: 4. CDR3 protein: CASSPGIAGGTDTQYF. CDR3 coding DNA: TGTGCCAGCTCACCAGGGATAGCGGGGGGCACAGATACGCAGTATTTT.

J is TRBJ2-1 and V is TRBV6-1; perhaps TRBD1 as D (6 bases). This CDR3 spans 11 amino acids. The germline V gene has CDR1 MNHNS and CDR2 SASEGT. The V end lost 7 bases, the J end lost 14 bases, and 15 bases lay between the germline ends. In nucleotides, the CDR3 is TGTGCCAGCATGCTGGCGGCAGGGGAGTTCTTC. This sequence encodes CASMLAAGEFF.

The chain recombines TRBV7-9 with TRBJ2-5; D might be TRBD2 (5 bases). Deletions cut 2 bases from V and 4 bases from J, with 8 bases between. CDR1 and CDR2 from the germline V gene are SEHNR and FQNEAQ (reference sequence). This CDR3 is 13 amino acids long. The CDR3 region has the DNA TGTGCCAGCAGCTTATTTGCGGGAGAGACCCAGTACTTC. It translates to CASSLFAGETQYF.

The chain employs TRBV5-6 and TRBJ2-4; the D call may be TRBD1 or TRBD2 (6 bases each). Trimming pared 4 bases from V and 2 bases from J, leaving 13 bases between. The length of the CDR3 is 15 residues. Per the germline V gene, CDR1 is SGHDT and CDR2 is YYEEEE. CDR3 coding DNA: TGTGCCAGCAGCCGGGGGCGGACGACCAAAAACATTCAGTACTTC. Its protein product is CASSRGRTTKNIQYF. The full variable domain, with the rest looked up from reference TRBV5-6 and TRBJ2-4, is DAGVTQSPTHLIKTRGQQVTLRCSPKSGHDTVSWYQQALGQGPQFIFQYYEEEERQRGNFPDRFSGHQFPNYSSELNVNALLLGDSALYLCASSRGRTTKNIQYFGAGTRLSVL.

This rearrangement joins TRBV27 to TRBJ2-5; either TRBD1 or TRBD2 may fit D (5 bases each). Trimming removed 4 bases at V and 4 bases at J, with 28 bases between. This CDR3 is built from 19 residues. In germline, CDR1 is MNHEY, CDR2 SMNVEV (reference sequence). In DNA, the CDR3 is TGTGCCAGCAGTTCCTCCCAGGTGATAAATCACGGGACGGGAGAGACCCAGTACTTC. Its translation: CASSSSQVINHGTGETQYF.

J is TRBJ1-4 and V is TRBV18; D might be TRBD1 (5 bases). This CDR3 region has 14 residues. Germline loops: CDR1 KGHSH, CDR2 LQKENI. Trimming pared 6 bases from V and 3 bases from J, leaving 11 bases between. The CDR3 protein is CASSGQGANEKLFF. The DNA for the CDR3 is TGTGCCAGCTCTGGGCAGGGAGCTAATGAAAAACTGTTTTTT.

The J gene is TRBJ2-7, the V gene TRBV30; D may match TRBD1 or TRBD2 (5 bases each). V lost 3 bases, J lost 4 bases, and 19 bases lay in between. Germline-derived CDR1 and CDR2 are GTSNPN and SVGIG (reference sequence). CDR3 length: 15 residues. The DNA for the CDR3 is TGTGCCTGGAGACTCTTTCGGGACGGAACTTACGAGCAGTACTTC. This gives the protein CAWRLFRDGTYEQYF.

The chain links TRBV5-4 to TRBJ2-2, with D uncertain. Germline lookup yields CDR1 SGHNT and CDR2 YYREEE (reference sequence). Trimming cost V 5 bases and J 5 bases, with 10 bases left between them. The CDR3 covers 13 residues. Here the CDR3 reads CASRGTSTGELFF. The CDR3 coding sequence is TGTGCCAGCAGGGGCACTTCTACCGGGGAGCTGTTTTTT.

The chain employs TRBV5-5 and TRBJ2-7; D gene unclear. V lost 2 bases, J lost 2 bases, and 14 bases lay in between. Per germline, CDR1 SGHKS and CDR2 YYEKEE (reference sequence). This CDR3 has 15 residues. The CDR3 sequence is CASSLVAGNPYEQYF. The DNA for the CDR3 is TGTGCCAGCAGCTTAGTGGCAGGAAATCCCTACGAGCAGTACTTC.

This clone occurred a few times. The chain links TRBV9 to TRBJ1-1; D might be TRBD1 (5 bases). Germline V gene data show CDR1 as SGDLS and CDR2 as YYNGEE. Trimming shortened V by 0 bases and J by 0 bases, and 9 bases separated the two germline ends. There are 15 residues in the CDR3. The CDR3 region has the DNA TGTGCCAGCAGCGTAGGGGAGGGGATGAACACTGAAGCTTTCTTT. It yields the protein CASSVGEGMNTEAFF.

The V and J genes are TRBV2 and TRBJ2-1; D might be TRBD1 (5 bases). This CDR3 is 14 amino acids long. CDR1 is SNHLY and CDR2 is FYNNEI in the germline V gene. The V and J ends lost 7 bases and 4 bases respectively, with 14 bases between them. DNA for the CDR3: TGTGCCAGCAATTTAGGGGCGATTTACAATGAGCAGTTCTTC. This translates into CASNLGAIYNEQFF. The variable domain in full, with the rest retrieved from reference TRBV2 and TRBJ2-1, is EPEVTQTPSHQVTQMGQEVILRCVPISNHLYFYWYRQILGQKVEFLVSFYNNEISEKSEIFDDQFSVERPDGSNFTLKIRSTKLEDSAMYFCASNLGAIYNEQFFGPGTRLTVL.

This sequence joins TRBV29-1 and TRBJ1-2, with D possibly matching TRBD1 (5 bases). Deletions cut 7 bases from V and 4 bases from J, with 10 bases between. This CDR3 contains 11 residues. Germline assignment: CDR1 SQVTM and CDR2 ANQGSEA. The DNA for the CDR3 is TGCAGCGCCAGGGAATCCTATGGCTACACCTTC. It encodes CSARESYGYTF.

CDR3 region: CASSYGRTFEGYEQYF. Here the CDR3 DNA reads TGTGCCAGCAGTTACGGACGGACTTTCGAGGGTTACGAGCAGTACTTC. The chain recombines TRBV6-5 with TRBJ2-7; D might be TRBD2 (5 bases). The CDR3 is 16 amino acids. Deletions cut 2 bases from V and 4 bases from J, with 18 bases between. The germline gives CDR1 MNHEY, CDR2 SVGAGI.

This clone has only a few counts. CDR3 in amino acids: CAWSSQGLNTEAFF. The CDR3 nucleotides read TGTGCCTGGAGTAGCCAGGGCCTAAACACTGAAGCTTTCTTT. The rearrangement links TRBV30 to TRBJ1-1; D is perhaps TRBD1 (5 bases). Germline lookup yields CDR1 GTSNPN and CDR2 SVGIG (reference sequence). The ends were cut back, 2 bases at V and 2 bases at J, with 12 bases in the middle. The CDR3 is 14 residues long.

This clone was counted once. The chain couples TRBV19 to TRBJ2-1, with 10 bases that match TRBD2. Per germline, CDR1 LNHDA and CDR2 SQIVND (reference sequence). The CDR3 consists of 15 residues. Trimming removed 6 bases from V and 5 bases from J; junction bases left unmatched: 7. This CDR3 reads CASSLLAGENNEQFF. The CDR3 nucleotides read TGTGCCAGTAGCCTTCTAGCGGGGGAGAACAATGAGCAGTTCTTC.

The chain links TRBV7-2 to TRBJ2-5; TRBD1 matches at 12 bases. Germline CDR1 and CDR2: SGHTA and FQGNSA. V dropped 4 bases and J dropped 5; count of bases not matched to a gene: 2. The CDR3 spans 14 residues. The DNA of the CDR3 is TGTGCCAGCAGCTCTGGGACAGGGGGCGAGACCCAGTACTTC. Amino acid sequence: CASSSGTGGETQYF.

V is TRBV4-3 and J is TRBJ2-7; 7 bases match TRBD1. Germline V CDR1 and CDR2: LGHNA, YSLEER. This CDR3 is built from 13 residues. V lost 5 bases and J lost 6; bases outside the gene matches: 7. CDR3 loop: CASSAKDRSEQYF. The DNA of the CDR3 is TGCGCCAGCAGCGCAAAGGACAGGTCCGAGCAGTACTTC.

This clone was recorded once. The rearrangement joins TRBV5-6 to TRBJ2-2; 9 positions agree with TRBD1. CDR1 is SGHDT, CDR2 YYEEEE, per germline. The CDR3 spans 15 residues. The V segment lost 0 bases and the J segment 6 bases; nucleotides outside the gene matches: 3. DNA for the CDR3: TGTGCCAGCAGCTTGGCCGGGACAGGGTCCGGGGAGCTGTTTTTT. Amino acid sequence: CASSLAGTGSGELFF.